This T cell receptor (beta chain) was recorded in a study of technical replicates of blood from several donors (dated by TCRdb to between 2016 and 2019). The CDR3 holds 14 amino acids from the cysteine to the phenylalanine. The retained sequence is limited to the CDR3, 42 bases, with the frame set at the first base. The CDR1 and CDR2 encoded by the germline V gene are MDHEN and SYDVKM. The germline ends are 11 bases apart after V is trimmed by 5 bases and J by 3 bases. Turning to this clone: The antigen it recognizes is unknown. No per-base quality is available; no much larger clone lies one base away.

The library relied on the immunoSEQ multiplex PCR assay. This immuneACCESS table, as held by TCRdb, lists in-frame sequences with V and J called but not all clones. Of the missing ones, under half trace to an unresolved V gene in checked studies; the others have no known cause. The sample records 70,000 to 75,000 clones, around 95% of which are singletons. The ten largest clonotypes hold about 0.27% of the sample. The sample consisted of T cells isolated from PBMCs. This chain is built from TRBV28 and TRBJ1-5; the D gene is perhaps TRBD1, on 6 matching bases. The receptor was derived from a human donor in good health. CDR3 sequence: CASSVDRNNQPQHF. In nucleotides, the sequence is TGTGCCAGCAGTGTAGACAGGAACAATCAGCCCCAGCATTTT. The CDR3 plus the reference TRBV28 and TRBJ1-5 genes for the other parts give the full variable domain: DVKVTQSSRYLVKRTGEKVFLECVQDMDHENMFWYRQDPGLGLRLIYFSYDVKMKEKGDIPEGYSVSREKKERFSLILESASTNQTSMYLCASSVDRNNQPQHFGDGTRLSIL.